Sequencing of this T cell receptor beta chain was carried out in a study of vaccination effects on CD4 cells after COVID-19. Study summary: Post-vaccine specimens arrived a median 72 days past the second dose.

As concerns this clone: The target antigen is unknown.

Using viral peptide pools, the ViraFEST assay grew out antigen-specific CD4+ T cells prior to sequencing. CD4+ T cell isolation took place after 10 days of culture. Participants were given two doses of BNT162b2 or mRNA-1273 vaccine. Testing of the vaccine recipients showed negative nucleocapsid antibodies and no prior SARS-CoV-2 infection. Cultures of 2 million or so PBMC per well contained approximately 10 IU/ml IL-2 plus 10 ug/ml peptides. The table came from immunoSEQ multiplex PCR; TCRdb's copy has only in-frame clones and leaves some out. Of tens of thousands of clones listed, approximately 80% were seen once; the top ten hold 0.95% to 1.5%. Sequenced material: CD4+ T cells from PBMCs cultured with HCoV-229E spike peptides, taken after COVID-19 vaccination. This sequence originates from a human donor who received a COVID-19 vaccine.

The CDR3 nucleotides are TGCGCCAGCAGGCATGGGGGCACTGAAGCTTTCTTT. Its translation: CASRHGGTEAFF. The genes are TRBV5-1 and TRBJ1-1, with D possibly TRBD1 on 5 matching bases. Trimming shortened V by 5 bases and J by 4 bases, and 9 bases separated the two germline ends. The CDR3 covers 12 residues. Looked up from germline, CDR1 is SGHRS and CDR2 is YFSETQ.